This section outlines one T cell receptor beta chain sequence together with its context. Sequenced by immunoSEQ multiplex PCR; TCRdb stores in-frame clones only, minus some. Of roughly 41,000 clones listed, roughly 94% were seen once; the top ten hold roughly 25%. Losses at the gene ends were 2 bases for V and 4 bases for J; bases not matched to a gene: 6. The germline CDR1 and CDR2 sequences are LNHNV and YYDKDF (reference sequence). The CDR3 extends over 16 amino acids. This entry belongs to a study of control samples from healthy donors and cancer patients. Sequenced material: blood. The receptor's source is a man in his 60s in good health. The chain combines TRBV15 with TRBJ2-5; 11 bases map to TRBD1. This CDR3 reads CATSRRRTGGGETQYF. The CDR3 region has the DNA TGTGCCACCAGCAGACGACGGACAGGGGGCGGAGAGACCCAGTACTTC.